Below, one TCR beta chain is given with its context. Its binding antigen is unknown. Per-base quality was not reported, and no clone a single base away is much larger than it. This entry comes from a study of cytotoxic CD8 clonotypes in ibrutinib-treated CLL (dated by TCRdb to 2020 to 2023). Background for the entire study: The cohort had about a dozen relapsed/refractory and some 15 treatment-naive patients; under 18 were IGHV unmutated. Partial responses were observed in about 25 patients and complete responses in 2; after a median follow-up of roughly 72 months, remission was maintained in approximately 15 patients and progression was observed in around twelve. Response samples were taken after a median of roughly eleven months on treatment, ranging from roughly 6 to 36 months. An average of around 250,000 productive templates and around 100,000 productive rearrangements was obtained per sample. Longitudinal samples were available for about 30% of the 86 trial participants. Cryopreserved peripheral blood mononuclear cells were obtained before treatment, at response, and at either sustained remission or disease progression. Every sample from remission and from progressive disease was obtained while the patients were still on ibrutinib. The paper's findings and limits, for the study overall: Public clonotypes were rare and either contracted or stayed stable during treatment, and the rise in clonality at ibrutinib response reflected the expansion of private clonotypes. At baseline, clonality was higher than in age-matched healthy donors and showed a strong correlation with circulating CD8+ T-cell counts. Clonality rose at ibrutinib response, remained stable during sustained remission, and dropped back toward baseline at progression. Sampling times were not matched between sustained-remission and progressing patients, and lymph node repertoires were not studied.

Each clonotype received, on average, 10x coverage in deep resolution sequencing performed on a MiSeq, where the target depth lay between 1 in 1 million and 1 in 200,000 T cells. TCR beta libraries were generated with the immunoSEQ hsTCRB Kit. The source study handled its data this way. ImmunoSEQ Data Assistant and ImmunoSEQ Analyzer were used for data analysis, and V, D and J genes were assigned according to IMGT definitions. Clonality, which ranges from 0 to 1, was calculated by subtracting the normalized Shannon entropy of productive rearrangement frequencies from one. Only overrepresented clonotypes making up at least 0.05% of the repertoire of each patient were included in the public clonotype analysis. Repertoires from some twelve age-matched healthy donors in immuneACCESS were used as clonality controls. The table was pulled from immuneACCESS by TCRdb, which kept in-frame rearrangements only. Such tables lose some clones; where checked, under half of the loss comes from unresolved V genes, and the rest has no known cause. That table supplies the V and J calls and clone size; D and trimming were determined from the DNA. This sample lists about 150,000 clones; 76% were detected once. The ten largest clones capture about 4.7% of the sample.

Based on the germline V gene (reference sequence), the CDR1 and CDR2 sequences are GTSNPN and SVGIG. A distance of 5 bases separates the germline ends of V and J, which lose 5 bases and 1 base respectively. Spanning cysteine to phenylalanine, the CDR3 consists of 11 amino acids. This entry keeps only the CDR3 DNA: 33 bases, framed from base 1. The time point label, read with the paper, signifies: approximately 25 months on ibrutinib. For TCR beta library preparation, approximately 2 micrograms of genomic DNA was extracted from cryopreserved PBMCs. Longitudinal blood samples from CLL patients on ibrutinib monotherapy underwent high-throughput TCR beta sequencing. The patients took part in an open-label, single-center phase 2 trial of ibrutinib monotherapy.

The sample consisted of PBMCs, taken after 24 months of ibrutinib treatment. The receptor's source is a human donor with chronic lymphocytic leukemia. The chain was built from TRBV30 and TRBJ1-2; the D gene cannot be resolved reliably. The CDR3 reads CAWWLNYGYTF. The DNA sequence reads TGTGCCTGGTGGCTTAACTATGGCTACACCTTC.